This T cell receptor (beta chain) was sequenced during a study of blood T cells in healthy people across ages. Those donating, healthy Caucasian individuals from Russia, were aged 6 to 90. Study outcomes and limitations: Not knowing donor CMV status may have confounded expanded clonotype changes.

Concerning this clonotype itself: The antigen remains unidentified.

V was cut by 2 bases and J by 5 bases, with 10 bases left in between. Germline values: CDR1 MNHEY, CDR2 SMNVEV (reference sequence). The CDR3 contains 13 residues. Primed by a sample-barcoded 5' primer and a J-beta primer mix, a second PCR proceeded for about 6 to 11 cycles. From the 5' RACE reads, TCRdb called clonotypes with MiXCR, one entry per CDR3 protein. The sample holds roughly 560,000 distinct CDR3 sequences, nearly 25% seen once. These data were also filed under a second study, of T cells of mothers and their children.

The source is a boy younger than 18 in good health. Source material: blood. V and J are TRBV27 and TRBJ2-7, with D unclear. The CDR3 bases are TGTGCCAGCAGTTTACAAGGTCTCCACGAGCAGTACTTC. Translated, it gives CASSLQGLHEQYF.